This T cell receptor (beta chain) was recovered during a study of OX40 agonist ivuxolimab in advanced cancers. Generated by immunoSEQ multiplex PCR, the TCRdb table keeps only in-frame clones and is missing some. The sample lists 15,000 to 20,000 clones, approximately 84% seen once, with over 55% in the top ten. Sequences were derived from CD4+ or CD8+ T cells sorted from blood, sampled in a trial of the OX40 agonist ivuxolimab. The receptor comes from an adult with an advanced solid tumor such as melanoma, head and neck, liver or kidney cancer.

CDR3 DNA sequence: TGTGCCAGTAGTAAACTCACGAGCTCCTACAATGAGCAGTTCTTC. Translating gives CASSKLTSSYNEQFF. The rearrangement links TRBV19 to TRBJ2-1; D is unclear. V lost 4 bases, J lost 0 bases, and 10 bases lay in between. Germline lookup yields CDR1 LNHDA and CDR2 SQIVND (reference sequence). This CDR3 region has 15 residues. The variable domain in full, with the rest retrieved from reference TRBV19 and TRBJ2-1, is DGGITQSPKYLFRKEGQNVTLSCEQNLNHDAMYWYRQDPGQGLRLIYYSQIVNDFQKGDIAEGYSVSREKKESFPLTVTSAQKNPTAFYLCASSKLTSSYNEQFFGPGTRLTVL.